This T cell receptor beta chain was sequenced during a study of brain T cells in children with intractable seizures. The time point was: blood from clinic visit 5 months post-surgery; TSC patient then seizure free. Sequencing was limited to surgery cases with top T cell transcript signatures in brain tissue. This clone showed up just once. This CDR3 has 15 residues. The method was immunoSEQ multiplex PCR; TCRdb's version includes in-frame clones alone and lacks a portion of them. The sample carries about 340,000 clones, over 90% recorded once. The starting material was peripheral blood, obtained 4 to 6 months after surgery. This clonotype was sampled from a boy younger than two with tuberous sclerosis and intractable seizures. V is TRBV21-1 and J is TRBJ2-1. TRBV21-1 constitutes a pseudogene. CDR3 region: CASSAGQRSYNEQFF. In nucleotides, the CDR3 is TGTGCCAGCAGCGCGGGACAAAGGTCCTACAATGAGCAGTTCTTC.